The source of this TCR beta chain is a study of blood T cell repertoires in COVID-19 (dated by TCRdb to the early 2020s). Broadly, across the study: Collaborator samples came from the United States, Italy and Spain and covered acute and convalescent phases of COVID-19. The material from the prospective study consisted of cDNA or gDNA derived from T cells, B-cell-depleted T cells, or PBMCs. A freely available public database, intended as a resource for researchers studying the immune response to SARS-CoV-2, is where the repertoires were released. Where available, HLA class I and class II types were obtained from metadata supplied by the sample provider rather than from assay-based typing. The dataset comprised deeply sampled blood TCRbeta repertoires from subjects exposed to, actively infected with, or recovered from COVID-19. Sample metadata almost always included a de-identified subject ID, COVID-19 status, age in years and sex. Samples came from the ongoing ImmuneRACE study (first 160 participants) plus 1,254 subjects from 6 global collaborators. Broad study findings and their caveats: The amount of clinical and demographic metadata varied by source and participant and was provided uncurated.

TCRbeta CDR3 regions were amplified from genomic DNA using the immunoSEQ Assay, a bias-controlled multiplex PCR. Per the source publication's procedure: The number of nucleated cells in each sample was estimated from the amplification of reference gene primers within the assay. To quantify the absolute abundance of each unique TCRbeta CDR3 rearrangement, sequence reads were collapsed and filtered. Productive Simpson clonality was computed per sample as the square root of Simpson's diversity index over productive rearrangements. The clones in this table, taken by TCRdb from immuneACCESS, are in-frame only. Not every clone is retained; where verified, under half of the shortfall comes from an unresolved V gene, and the cause of the rest is unknown. V and J calls and clone size follow that table, whereas D and trimming were derived from the DNA. The sample data list about 160,000 clones, and about 85% of these were observed just once. Of the sample, over 5% is held by the ten largest clones.

For this clone: It lacks a known antigen. The record has no base qualities; no much larger clone is one base away.

V gives up 5 bases and J gives up 5 bases, and the segment between their germline ends measures 16 bases. Including cysteine and phenylalanine, the CDR3 has 15 amino acids. Only the CDR3 region is kept as DNA, spanning 45 bases read in frame from base 1. CDR1 and CDR2 are drawn from the germline V gene (reference sequence): LNHNV, YYDKDF. In Seattle, one collaborating source enrolled patients while the infection was active and tracked those patients longitudinally over the course of disease. Collaborating institutions collected whole blood in K2EDTA tubes following their own protocols. Collaborator samples were shipped for TCRbeta analysis as frozen whole blood, isolated PBMCs, or DNA extracted from either sample type.

Material: peripheral blood. The chain joins TRBV15 to TRBJ1-5, with the D gene call left open. This clonotype originated in a woman in her 50s with COVID-19, enrolled during active disease. CDR3 reads: CATSDEGRIYQPQHF. The DNA reads TGTGCCACCAGCGACGAGGGTAGGATTTATCAGCCCCAGCATTTT. Outside the CDR3, residues come from the reference TRBV15 and TRBJ1-5 proteins, so the full variable domain is: DAMVIQNPRYQVTQFGKPVTLSCSQTLNHNVMYWYQQKSSQAPKLLFHYYDKDFNNEADTPDNFQSRRPNTSFCFLDIRSPGLGDTAMYLCATSDEGRIYQPQHFGDGTRLSIL.